This record concerns one TCR beta chain sequence. The data stem from a study of blood T cell repertoires in COVID-19. Overall study context: Some COVID-19 samples were acute and others convalescent; all came from the United States, Italy and Spain. PBMCs, B-cell-depleted T cells, or T cells were the source of the cDNA or gDNA that made up the material.

From germline, CDR1 is SGHTA and CDR2 FQGNSA. V lost 5 bases and J 6 bases, leaving 12 bases between the germline ends. This CDR3 has 13 residues. Original methodology: Amplification of reference gene primers provided the estimated nucleated cell counts. Clones were sequenced by immunoSEQ multiplex PCR, and TCRdb holds only the in-frame ones, with some missing. V, J and clone size were drawn from that table, and D and trimming were deduced from the DNA. The sample yields around 90,000 clones, roughly 92% seen once. Sequencing was performed on peripheral blood. The sequence was collected from a woman aged 60-75 years with active COVID-19. The rearrangement uses TRBV7-2 and TRBJ2-3; the D gene is possibly TRBD2 (6 bases). CDR3: CASSTGLRDTQYF. The CDR3 nucleotides read TGTGCCAGCAGCACGGGACTTCGGGATACGCAGTATTTT.